The 21 T cell receptor beta chains below come from one sample, sequenced in a study of CD8+ T cells in alopecia areata. The authors extracted RNA and reverse transcribed it into cDNA as the sequencing template. The assay was immunoSEQ multiplex PCR, and TCRdb's table has in-frame clones only and misses some. Here the sample spans some 130,000 clones, about 60% being singletons. The material was CD4+ T cells sorted from blood, obtained at week 0. These receptors were collected from a human donor with alopecia areata.

The chain carries TRBV29-1 and TRBJ2-2; no definite D call. The V gene's germline CDR1 is SQVTM and CDR2 ANQGSEA. The CDR3 is 13 amino acids. Trimming cost V 3 bases and J 5 bases, with 10 bases left between them. CDR3 in amino acids: CSVEGAGTGELFF. The CDR3 DNA follows: TGCAGCGTTGAGGGCGCCGGGACCGGGGAGCTGTTTTTT.

The chain combines TRBV5-4 with TRBJ2-7, with D uncertain. CDR3 length equals 12 residues. The germline gives CDR1 SGHNT, CDR2 YYREEE (reference sequence). V lost 3 bases, J lost 1 base, and 5 bases lay in between. The CDR3 loop is CASSWDSYEQYF. CDR3 nucleotide sequence: TGTGCCAGCAGCTGGGATTCCTACGAGCAGTACTTC.

The chain combines TRBV5-1 with TRBJ1-4; a weak D match, TRBD1 (5 bases). Between the trimmed V and J ends, which lost 2 bases and 6 bases, there was a span of 11 bases. The CDR3 sequence is 14 residues long. From germline, CDR1 is SGHRS and CDR2 YFSETQ. CDR3: CASSLGQGDEKLFF. The CDR3 DNA is TGCGCCAGCAGCTTAGGGCAGGGCGATGAAAAACTGTTTTTT.

The chain uses TRBV7-9 and TRBJ2-7, with D possibly TRBD2 on 5 matching bases. The CDR3 is made up of 14 amino acids. Deletions cut 1 base from V and 2 bases from J, with 9 bases between. The germline V gene has CDR1 SEHNR and CDR2 FQNEAQ (reference sequence). The DNA of the CDR3 is TGTGCCAGCAGCTTAGGAGGGATCCCCTACGAGCAGTACTTC. Amino acid sequence: CASSLGGIPYEQYF.

The chain links TRBV19 to TRBJ1-6; D is possibly TRBD1 (5 bases). The CDR3 is 13 residues long. V was clipped by 5 bases and J by 9 bases, with 11 bases between them. Germline CDR1 is LNHDA and CDR2 is SQIVND (reference sequence). The CDR3 sequence is CASSPRDLSPLHF. The CDR3 DNA follows: TGTGCCAGTAGTCCCAGGGACCTTTCACCCCTCCACTTT.

The rearrangement uses TRBV10-3 and TRBJ1-2, with no clear D. The germline V gene encodes CDR1 ENHRY and CDR2 SYGVKD. Trimming took 2 bases from V and 4 from J, leaving 5 bases between them. CDR3 length: 12 residues. CDR3 protein: CAISEGSYGYTF. CDR3 DNA sequence: TGTGCCATCAGTGAGGGCAGCTATGGCTACACCTTC.

The chain employs TRBV10-3 and TRBJ2-7, with 10 bases fitting TRBD1. CDR1 ENHRY and CDR2 SYGVKD come from the germline V gene. Unmatched junction bases numbered 5, after V lost 10 bases and J lost 5 bases. This CDR3 has 12 amino acids. CDR3 nucleotides: TGTGCCACTATGGGACAGGGGAACGAGCAGTACTTC. Translating gives CATMGQGNEQYF.

This clone appeared a few times. V usage is TRBV27 and J usage is TRBJ2-4, with TRBD2 as a possible D gene (6 bases). The CDR3 sequence is 16 residues long. Trimming left V 0 bases short and J 2 bases short, with 11 bases between. Germline V gene lookup returns CDR1 MNHEY and CDR2 SMNVEV (reference sequence). Here the CDR3 reads CASSLSSAGSKNIQYF. The CDR3 nucleotides are TGTGCCAGCAGTTTATCATCGGCGGGGTCCAAAAACATTCAGTACTTC.

This clone has only a few counts. The genes are TRBV29-1 and TRBJ2-5, with a possible D match to TRBD2 (6 bases). This CDR3 is built from 10 residues. CDR1 and CDR2 (germline): SQVTM, ANQGSEA. The CDR3, as DNA: TGCGCCAGCGGGCAAGAGACCCAGTACTTC. Translated: CASGQETQYF.

This chain joins TRBV2 and TRBJ2-7; maybe TRBD2 (6 bases). Trimming took 7 bases from V and 2 from J, leaving 18 bases between them. The CDR3 is 15 amino acids. The germline V gene encodes CDR1 SNHLY and CDR2 FYNNEI. CDR3 sequence: CASTLGLEVAYEQYF. As DNA, the CDR3 is TGTGCCAGCACCTTGGGACTGGAGGTCGCCTACGAGCAGTACTTC.

This chain uses TRBV30 with TRBJ1-1; D possibly corresponds to TRBD1 (6 bases). Germline values: CDR1 GTSNPN, CDR2 SVGIG (reference sequence). Trimming stripped 4 bases from V and 0 bases from J, with 15 bases between. The CDR3 extends over 15 amino acids. The CDR3: CAWMPHRDMNTEAFF. CDR3 nucleotides: TGTGCCTGGATGCCCCACCGGGACATGAACACTGAAGCTTTCTTT. The full variable domain, in which reference TRBV30 and TRBJ1-1 provide the parts outside the CDR3, is SQTIHQWPATLVQPVGSPLSLECTVEGTSNPNLYWYRQAAGRGLQLLFYSVGIGQISSEVPQNLSASRPQDRQFILSSKKLLLSDSGFYLCAWMPHRDMNTEAFFGQGTRLTVV.

The rearrangement uses TRBV4-3 and TRBJ1-1; D is perhaps TRBD1 (5 bases). V was shortened by 1 base and J by 0 bases, with 9 bases between the two germline ends. CDR3 size: 15 residues. Germline CDR1 LGHNA, CDR2 YSLEER. CDR3 region: CASSQGAGVNTEAFF. The CDR3 bases are TGCGCCAGCAGCCAAGGTGCGGGGGTGAACACTGAAGCTTTCTTT.

This chain joins TRBV9 and TRBJ1-1; 10 bases map to TRBD1. Per the germline V gene, CDR1 is SGDLS and CDR2 is YYNGEE. Trimming took 0 bases from V and 4 from J; bases not matched to a gene: 6. The CDR3 has 16 residues. In nucleotides, the CDR3 is TGTGCCAGCAGCGTAGGTCCGGGACAGGGGAGCACTGAAGCTTTCTTT. Translation: CASSVGPGQGSTEAFF.

V is TRBV9 and J is TRBJ2-3, with D unresolved. This CDR3 spans 14 amino acids. Trimming removed 0 bases at V and 4 bases at J, with 9 bases between. CDR1 is SGDLS and CDR2 is YYNGEE in the germline V gene. CDR3 sequence (DNA): TGTGCCAGCAGCGTAGAAACTCCACCAGATACGCAGTATTTT. It is translated as CASSVETPPDTQYF.

V and J are TRBV15 and TRBJ2-3, with D unresolved. The CDR3 loop spans 13 amino acids. V lost 3 bases and J lost 0, with 4 bases in between. The germline gives CDR1 LNHNV, CDR2 YYDKDF (reference sequence). The CDR3 sequence is CATSRTSTDTQYF. In nucleotides, the CDR3 is TGTGCCACCAGCAGGACTAGCACAGATACGCAGTATTTT.

V gene TRBV4-3 combines with J gene TRBJ1-2, with TRBD1 matching 8 bases. This CDR3 comprises 14 residues. CDR1 is LGHNA, CDR2 YSLEER, per germline. The ends lost 0 bases at V and 7 bases at J; junction bases unmatched: 4. The CDR3 DNA sequence: TGCGCCAGCAGCCAAGAGGTGACAGGGGCTGGCTACACCTTC. This gives the protein CASSQEVTGAGYTF.

This clone was seen a few times. This rearrangement joins TRBV29-1 to TRBJ2-5, with D perhaps matching TRBD1 (6 bases). The CDR3 length is 14 residues. CDR1 is SQVTM, CDR2 ANQGSEA, per germline. V was clipped by 4 bases and J by 2 bases, with 14 bases between them. For the CDR3, the DNA is TGCAGCGTTGTCGGCAGGGGAGATCAAGAGACCCAGTACTTC. Encoded protein: CSVVGRGDQETQYF.

At least ten counts were recorded for this clone. V is TRBV7-2 and J is TRBJ2-1; 7 nucleotides line up with TRBD1. The CDR3 covers 17 residues. Germline V CDR1 and CDR2: SGHTA, FQGNSA. V was pared by 3 bases and J by 1 base, with 9 bases of the junction left unmatched. CDR3 bases: TGTGCCAGCAGCTTGGGCAGTCCGGGACAGTCCTACAATGAGCAGTTCTTC. Its protein is CASSLGSPGQSYNEQFF.

This clone has more than one count but fewer than ten. This rearrangement joins TRBV5-1 to TRBJ2-2; 8 bases fit TRBD2. The CDR3 contains 16 residues. Germline values: CDR1 SGHRS, CDR2 YFSETQ. V dropped 4 bases and J dropped 0; count of bases not matched to a gene: 5. The CDR3 DNA reads as TGCGCCAGCAGCAGTCTAGCGGGTGCGAACACCGGGGAGCTGTTTTTT. Protein: CASSSLAGANTGELFF. Variable domain in full (rest from reference TRBV5-1 and TRBJ2-2): KAGVTQTPRYLIKTRGQQVTLSCSPISGHRSVSWYQQTPGQGLQFLFEYFSETQRNKGNFPGRFSGRQFSNSRSEMNVSTLELGDSALYLCASSSLAGANTGELFFGEGSRLTVL.

The chain couples TRBV4-2 to TRBJ2-5; D assignment may be TRBD1 or TRBD2 (5 bases each). CDR1 is LGHNA and CDR2 is YNFKEQ in the germline V gene. CDR3 size: 16 residues. The V gene lost 0 bases and the J gene lost 4 bases, with 15 bases spanning the gap. The CDR3 DNA reads TGTGCCAGCAGCCAAGAATGGGGACCCTATCGAGAGACCCAGTACTTC. This codes for CASSQEWGPYRETQYF.

The chain uses TRBV27 and TRBJ2-2; D is possibly TRBD1 (6 bases). From germline, CDR1 is MNHEY and CDR2 SMNVEV (reference sequence). This CDR3 is 17 amino acids long. V lost 6 bases, J lost 5 bases, and 22 bases lay in between. The CDR3 nucleotides are TGTGCCAGCAGGCCATGGGGGCACGGTTTGGTAACCGGGGAGCTGTTTTTT. This encodes CASRPWGHGLVTGELFF.